The 29 T cell receptor beta chains below were found in one sample sequenced in a study of T cell responses to AZD1222 COVID-19 vaccine. Measured with immunoSEQ multiplex PCR; TCRdb has only the in-frame clones, and not every one. The profile covers about 140,000 clones, with 80% to 90% appearing a single time and just under 3% taken by the ten largest. Here the sequenced sample was peripheral blood, taken on day 0 of AZD1222 vaccination. The receptors shown here come from an adult in good health.

This chain uses TRBV25-1 with TRBJ1-2; D is uncertain. V lost 3 bases, J lost 6 bases, and 14 bases lay in between. The germline CDR1 and CDR2 sequences are MGHDK and SYGVNS. CDR3 size: 14 residues. The CDR3 nucleotides are TGTGCCAGCAGTGATACCCTGGAACGTGATGGCTACACCTTC. Its translation is CASSDTLERDGYTF.

This clone was found once. This chain links TRBV27 with TRBJ2-5; 10 positions agree with TRBD1. The germline CDR1 and CDR2 sequences are MNHEY and SMNVEV (reference sequence). The CDR3 loop spans 14 amino acids. The V and J ends lost 5 bases and 4 bases, in that order; junction bases with no gene match: 4. The chain's CDR3 is CASSIDRGRETQYF. The DNA for the CDR3 is TGTGCCAGCAGTATAGACAGGGGGCGAGAGACCCAGTACTTC.

The chain couples TRBV5-1 to TRBJ2-4; 7 bases fit TRBD2. With V trimmed by 4 bases and J by 7 bases, 8 bases remained unmatched. The CDR3 covers 14 residues. Germline values: CDR1 SGHRS, CDR2 YFSETQ. CDR3 sequence: CASSLAAWGNIQYF. CDR3 in DNA: TGCGCCAGCAGCCTAGCGGCTTGGGGGAACATTCAGTACTTC. The whole variable domain, filled in from reference TRBV5-1 and TRBJ2-4, reads KAGVTQTPRYLIKTRGQQVTLSCSPISGHRSVSWYQQTPGQGLQFLFEYFSETQRNKGNFPGRFSGRQFSNSRSEMNVSTLELGDSALYLCASSLAAWGNIQYFGAGTRLSVL.

This clone was counted between two and nine times. This sequence joins TRBV18 and TRBJ2-1, with unresolved D. Germline assignment: CDR1 KGHSH and CDR2 LQKENI. CDR3 length equals 13 residues. V was shortened by 1 base and J by 8 bases, with 9 bases between the two germline ends. CDR3 region: CASSPRANDEQFF. CDR3 coding DNA: TGTGCCAGCTCACCACGGGCGAACGATGAGCAGTTCTTC.

A note on this clone: Other nucleotide sequences from this sample produce the same CDR3. The V call is TRBV19, the J call TRBJ2-7; D might be TRBD2 (5 bases). V was shortened by 3 bases and J by 4 bases, with 13 bases between the two germline ends. The CDR3 has 14 amino acids. Germline CDR1 and CDR2: LNHDA and SQIVND (reference sequence). The CDR3 coding sequence is TGTGCCAGTAGTATTGTGGGAGCGTCTTACGAGCAGTACTTC. Its translation is CASSIVGASYEQYF. The entire variable domain, with the rest obtained from reference TRBV19 and TRBJ2-7, is as follows: DGGITQSPKYLFRKEGQNVTLSCEQNLNHDAMYWYRQDPGQGLRLIYYSQIVNDFQKGDIAEGYSVSREKKESFPLTVTSAQKNPTAFYLCASSIVGASYEQYFGPGTRLTVT.

The chain uses TRBV5-6 and TRBJ2-7; 8 positions match TRBD1. This CDR3 spans 16 amino acids. The germline V gene encodes CDR1 SGHDT and CDR2 YYEEEE. Trimming cost V 2 bases and J 3 bases; bases outside gene matches: 10. The CDR3 here is CASSLPRTGSNYEQYF. CDR3 DNA sequence: TGTGCCAGCAGCTTACCCCGGACAGGGTCAAACTACGAGCAGTACTTC.

This clone was detected ten times or more. V usage is TRBV23-1 and J usage is TRBJ1-5; 7 positions agree with TRBD1. TRBV23-1 is known as an ORF, though its function is uncertain. The CDR3 loop spans 19 amino acids. V was clipped by 0 bases and J by 7 bases; unmatched bases: 18. The CDR3 DNA reads TGCGCCAGCAGTCAATCGGAAAGGGGGCCTGACAGTTTGGGGCAGCCCCAGCATTTT. This sequence encodes CASSQSERGPDSLGQPQHF.

The chain is built from TRBV7-9 and TRBJ2-2; no firm D call. The CDR3 loop spans 12 amino acids. V was shortened by 5 bases and J by 7 bases, with 8 bases between the two germline ends. Germline V CDR1 and CDR2: SEHNR, FQNEAQ (reference sequence). Here the CDR3 DNA reads TGTGCCAGCAGCCCTGTGGGCGGGGAGCTGTTTTTT. Translation: CASSPVGGELFF.

V gene TRBV6-5 combines with J gene TRBJ2-7; 8 bases are a match to TRBD1. Germline CDR1 and CDR2: MNHEY and SVGAGI. The CDR3 contains 14 residues. Trimming at V came to 6 bases and at J to 1 base, leaving 5 bases not matched to a gene. CDR3 nucleotides: TGTGCCAGCAGAAGCAGACAGGGGTCCTACGAGCAGTACTTC. Amino acid sequence: CASRSRQGSYEQYF.

This clone has just one count. The gene calls are TRBV7-2 and TRBJ2-5; D is unresolved. The V gene lost 1 base and the J gene lost 1 base, with 13 bases spanning the gap. The CDR3 covers 16 residues. The V gene's germline CDR1 is SGHTA and CDR2 FQGNSA. The chain's CDR3 is CASSLVGSSLQETQYF. For the CDR3, the DNA is TGTGCCAGCAGCTTAGTAGGGTCTAGTCTCCAAGAGACCCAGTACTTC.

The chain has TRBV7-6 and TRBJ1-6; no reliable D call. This CDR3 region has 16 residues. Germline CDR1 is SGHVS and CDR2 is FNYEAQ. The ends were cut back, 0 bases at V and 8 bases at J, with 14 bases in the middle. The CDR3 nucleotides are TGTGCCAGCAGCTTAGCCGGGTTTGGAAGAGATTCACCCCTCCACTTT. It codes for CASSLAGFGRDSPLHF.

J is TRBJ2-7 and V is TRBV15, with 11 bases that match TRBD2. In germline, CDR1 is LNHNV, CDR2 YYDKDF (reference sequence). The CDR3 loop spans 18 amino acids. Unmatched junction bases numbered 10, after V lost 0 bases and J lost 3 bases. The CDR3 is CATSREEGLADINYEQYF. Here the CDR3 DNA reads TGTGCCACCAGCAGAGAAGAGGGACTAGCGGACATAAACTACGAGCAGTACTTC.

In this sample, this clone turned up a few times. V usage is TRBV4-1 and J usage is TRBJ1-2; 8 nucleotides align to TRBD1. V was clipped by 2 bases and J by 3 bases; unmatched bases: 5. The CDR3 sequence is 15 residues long. Germline loops: CDR1 MGHRA, CDR2 YSYEKL. The CDR3 reads CASSQPGQGYYGYTF. The DNA of the CDR3 is TGCGCCAGCAGCCAACCCGGACAGGGATACTATGGCTACACCTTC.

The chain uses TRBV7-9 and TRBJ2-7; 11 bases are shared with TRBD2. This CDR3 contains 14 residues. Trimming took 5 bases from V and 6 from J; bases not matched to a gene: 6. Germline lookup yields CDR1 SEHNR and CDR2 FQNEAQ (reference sequence). The CDR3 nucleotides read TGTGCCAGCAGCCTGACTAGCGGGATCGGCGAGCAGTACTTC. Protein sequence: CASSLTSGIGEQYF.

The chain couples TRBV20-1 to TRBJ2-4, with D possibly being TRBD1 (5 bases). V lost 3 bases to trimming and J lost 6 bases, with 12 bases between them. This CDR3 region has 13 residues. The V gene's germline CDR1 is DFQATT and CDR2 SNEGSKA (reference sequence). The CDR3 region has the DNA TGCAGTGCTAGTCCCCAGGGAAGAAACATTCAGTACTTC. This codes for CSASPQGRNIQYF.

This clone was observed a single time. The V and J genes are TRBV11-3 and TRBJ2-5; 16 bases match TRBD2. Germline loops: CDR1 SGHNT, CDR2 YENEEA. Trimming at V came to 5 bases and at J to 2 bases, leaving 8 bases not matched to a gene. The CDR3 runs 18 residues. The CDR3 sequence is CASSPGLAGGPGQETQYF. The CDR3 DNA follows: TGTGCCAGCAGCCCGGGACTAGCGGGAGGGCCTGGACAAGAGACCCAGTACTTC. The full variable domain, with the rest looked up from reference TRBV11-3 and TRBJ2-5, is EAGVVQSPRYKIIEKKQPVAFWCNPISGHNTLYWYLQNLGQGPELLIRYENEEAVDDSQLPKDRFSAERLKGVDSTLKIQPAELGDSAVYLCASSPGLAGGPGQETQYFGPGTRLLVL.

The rearrangement links TRBV7-6 to TRBJ2-7; TRBD1 agrees at 10 bases. The germline CDR1 and CDR2 sequences are SGHVS and FNYEAQ. J lost 1 base, V lost 6 bases, and 12 bases had no gene match. This CDR3 comprises 17 residues. CDR3 coding DNA: TGTGCCAGCAGTGGGGGACAGGGGAAGTTGGGTTCCTACGAGCAGTACTTC. The encoded protein is CASSGGQGKLGSYEQYF.

The chain links TRBV6-5 to TRBJ2-4; 7 nucleotides align to TRBD2. In germline, CDR1 is MNHEY, CDR2 SVGAGI. The CDR3 extends over 14 amino acids. Trimming removed 8 bases from V and 0 bases from J; junction bases left unmatched: 4. CDR3 in amino acids: CASRAGIAKNIQYF. CDR3 coding DNA: TGTGCCAGCCGAGCGGGAATAGCCAAAAACATTCAGTACTTC.

V and J are TRBV5-1 and TRBJ2-2; D unclear. Trimming pared 0 bases from V and 4 bases from J, leaving 7 bases between. The CDR3 extends over 14 amino acids. CDR1 is SGHRS and CDR2 is YFSETQ in the germline V gene. CDR3 sequence reads: CASSLVWGTGELFF. For the CDR3, the DNA is TGCGCCAGCAGCTTGGTGTGGGGCACCGGGGAGCTGTTTTTT.

On this clone: This CDR3 is also generated by other DNA sequences in the sample. The chain links TRBV2 to TRBJ2-7; TRBD1 aligns across 9 bases. This CDR3 comprises 13 residues. In germline, CDR1 is SNHLY, CDR2 FYNNEI. The V segment lost 5 bases and the J segment 4 bases; nucleotides outside the gene matches: 3. The CDR3 DNA is TGTGCCAGCAGTTGGGACAGGGATTACGAGCAGTACTTC. Translation gives CASSWDRDYEQYF.

This clone came up once. The chain has TRBV28 and TRBJ2-5; perhaps TRBD1 as D (6 bases). Germline V gene sequence: CDR1 MDHEN, CDR2 SYDVKM. This CDR3 comprises 14 residues. Trimming shortened V by 7 bases and J by 5 bases, and 17 bases separated the two germline ends. This CDR3 is CASTFGGEGETQYF. The CDR3 nucleotides read TGTGCCAGCACGTTTGGGGGCGAGGGGGAGACCCAGTACTTC.

This clone was observed once. This chain links TRBV2 with TRBJ1-4; TRBD1 agrees at 7 bases. In germline, CDR1 is SNHLY, CDR2 FYNNEI. V lost 5 bases and J lost 3; bases outside the gene matches: 3. This CDR3 has 14 amino acids. CDR3 sequence (DNA): TGTGCCAGCAGTCGGGACAGCTCTAATGAAAAACTGTTTTTT. Translation gives CASSRDSSNEKLFF. Supplemented by reference TRBV2 and TRBJ1-4, the full variable domain reads EPEVTQTPSHQVTQMGQEVILRCVPISNHLYFYWYRQILGQKVEFLVSFYNNEISEKSEIFDDQFSVERPDGSNFTLKIRSTKLEDSAMYFCASSRDSSNEKLFFGSGTQLSVL.

This chain uses TRBV19 with TRBJ2-2; D remains ambiguous. The germline gives CDR1 LNHDA, CDR2 SQIVND (reference sequence). The CDR3 is made up of 13 amino acids. Trimming shortened V by 3 bases and J by 6 bases, and 8 bases separated the two germline ends. The DNA for the CDR3 is TGTGCCAGTAGTATGACTGGTTCCGGGGAGCTGTTTTTT. Residues: CASSMTGSGELFF. The entire variable domain, with the rest obtained from reference TRBV19 and TRBJ2-2, is as follows: DGGITQSPKYLFRKEGQNVTLSCEQNLNHDAMYWYRQDPGQGLRLIYYSQIVNDFQKGDIAEGYSVSREKKESFPLTVTSAQKNPTAFYLCASSMTGSGELFFGEGSRLTVL.

The chain is built from TRBV7-8 and TRBJ1-2, with D possibly TRBD1 on 5 matching bases. CDR1 is SGHVS, CDR2 FQNEAQ, per germline. V lost 1 base and J 5 bases, leaving 14 bases between the germline ends. The CDR3 is 15 residues long. The CDR3 is CASSLVPGNSYGYTF. CDR3 in DNA: TGTGCCAGCAGCTTAGTTCCAGGGAATTCGTATGGCTACACCTTC. Supplemented by reference TRBV7-8 and TRBJ1-2, the full variable domain reads GAGVSQSPRYKVAKRGQDVALRCDPISGHVSLFWYQQALGQGPEFLTYFQNEAQLDKSGLPSDRFFAERPEGSVSTLKIQRTQQEDSAVYLCASSLVPGNSYGYTFGSGTRLTVV.

The gene calls are TRBV5-1 and TRBJ2-3; D is ambiguous. Germline V gene lookup returns CDR1 SGHRS and CDR2 YFSETQ. The germline V and J ends were trimmed by 2 bases and 3 bases, with 4 bases remaining between them. The CDR3 contains 12 residues. The CDR3 DNA sequence: TGCGCCAGCAGCTTCGAGACAGATACGCAGTATTTT. It yields the protein CASSFETDTQYF.

The gene calls are TRBV7-9 and TRBJ2-1; perhaps TRBD2 as D (6 bases). This CDR3 is 15 amino acids long. CDR1 is SEHNR, CDR2 FQNEAQ, per germline (reference sequence). The ends were cut back, 7 bases at V and 4 bases at J, with 17 bases in the middle. CDR3 in DNA: TGTGCCAGCACTGGGACTCCCCAGATTTACAATGAGCAGTTCTTC. Encoded protein: CASTGTPQIYNEQFF.

The V gene is TRBV6-5, the J gene TRBJ2-7, with D possibly being TRBD1 (6 bases). CDR3 size: 13 residues. Germline V gene lookup returns CDR1 MNHEY and CDR2 SVGAGI. Trimming pared 0 bases from V and 7 bases from J, leaving 10 bases between. This CDR3 reads CASSYSTGGEQYF. The CDR3, as DNA: TGTGCCAGCAGTTACTCGACAGGTGGAGAGCAGTACTTC.

DNA for the CDR3: TGCGCCAGCAGCCAAATTAAATGGGACAAGGGTTTTCCTAACTATGGCTACACCTTC. Translation gives CASSQIKWDKGFPNYGYTF. This sequence joins TRBV4-1 and TRBJ1-2; possible D gene TRBD1, 6 bases. V was clipped by 2 bases and J by 0 bases, with 22 bases between them. The CDR3 sequence is 19 residues long. Germline V gives CDR1 MGHRA, CDR2 YSYEKL.

The chain uses TRBV12-3 or TRBV12-4 and TRBJ1-2; TRBD1 matches at 10 bases. Losses at the gene ends were 6 bases for V and 6 bases for J; bases not matched to a gene: 4. CDR3 size: 13 residues. In DNA form, the CDR3 reads TGTGCCAGCAGCATCGGGACAGGGGATGGCTACACCTTC. Translated: CASSIGTGDGYTF.